Each of the 23 T cell receptor beta chains below was sequenced from the same sample in a study of T cell responses to AZD1222 COVID-19 vaccine. Here immunoSEQ multiplex PCR was the method, and the copy in TCRdb shows in-frame clones only, minus some. The sample yields some 110,000 clones, 88% seen once. Sequenced material: peripheral blood, taken 28 days after the second AZD1222 dose. These receptors all stem from an adult who received the AZD1222 COVID-19 vaccine.

J is TRBJ2-7 and V is TRBV7-2, with D hard to call. Trimming removed 2 bases at V and 0 bases at J, with 5 bases between. Germline CDR1 SGHTA, CDR2 FQGNSA. This CDR3 has 13 residues. The CDR3 region has the DNA TGTGCCAGCAGCTTATCGTCCTCCTACGAGCAGTACTTC. Protein sequence: CASSLSSSYEQYF.

The V call is TRBV20-1, the J call TRBJ1-2; 8 bases line up with TRBD1. Trimming took 3 bases from V and 8 from J; bases not matched to a gene: 8. The CDR3 contains 13 residues. Looked up from germline, CDR1 is DFQATT and CDR2 is SNEGSKA (reference sequence). The DNA for the CDR3 is TGCAGTGCTAGTGCAGGGGGCATTGGGGGCTACACCTTC. Its protein product is CSASAGGIGGYTF.

The chain recombines TRBV7-8 with TRBJ2-7, with 7 bases identical to TRBD1. In germline, CDR1 is SGHVS, CDR2 FQNEAQ. The CDR3 extends over 14 amino acids. The ends lost 5 bases at V and 5 bases at J; junction bases unmatched: 9. CDR3 sequence (DNA): TGTGCCAGCAGCCTAGACAGGGTGGTCCACGAGCAGTACTTC. This sequence encodes CASSLDRVVHEQYF.

The V call is TRBV24-1, the J call TRBJ1-5; the match to TRBD1 covers 8 bases. Losses at the gene ends were 9 bases for V and 2 bases for J; bases not matched to a gene: 5. CDR3 length: 14 amino acids. The germline V gene has CDR1 KGHDR and CDR2 SFDVKD. CDR3 in DNA: TGTGCCACCCATGGACAGGGCGGCAATCAGCCCCAGCATTTT. Translation: CATHGQGGNQPQHF.

This clone turned up a few times. This chain joins TRBV30 and TRBJ1-1, with D possibly being TRBD1 (6 bases). The CDR3 is 13 residues long. V was trimmed by 5 bases and J by 3 bases, leaving 13 bases between them. Germline-derived CDR1 and CDR2 are GTSNPN and SVGIG (reference sequence). The CDR3 DNA is TGTGCCTGGGGGGGCGCTTCCTACACTGAAGCTTTCTTT. This codes for CAWGGASYTEAFF.

This clone was counted a few times. This chain links TRBV6-6 with TRBJ2-7, with TRBD1 identical over 7 bases. The J segment lost 6 bases and the V segment lost 8 bases, leaving 16 bases of the junction unmatched. The CDR3 is 15 amino acids. Per the germline V gene, CDR1 is MNHNY and CDR2 is SVGAGI (reference sequence). Written as DNA, the CDR3 is TGTGCCAGCCGCCCCCCGAGCACAGGGGACGGCGAGCAGTACTTC. Translated: CASRPPSTGDGEQYF.

The V call is TRBV19, the J call TRBJ1-3, with TRBD1 as a possible D gene (6 bases). Trimming removed 6 bases at V and 2 bases at J, with 17 bases between. The V gene's germline CDR1 is LNHDA and CDR2 SQIVND (reference sequence). The CDR3 runs to 16 residues. The CDR3 reads CASRHLTGTAGNTIYF. CDR3 coding DNA: TGTGCCAGTAGGCACTTAACAGGGACCGCTGGAAACACCATATATTTT.

This clone was seen once. The J gene is TRBJ2-5, the V gene TRBV24-1, with D possibly TRBD1 on 5 matching bases. CDR1 KGHDR and CDR2 SFDVKD come from the germline V gene. The V end was cut by 1 base, the J end by 4 bases, with 12 bases between. The CDR3 totals 15 residues. The CDR3 here is CATSDFQGLAETQYF. The CDR3 DNA reads TGTGCCACCAGTGATTTTCAGGGTTTGGCAGAGACCCAGTACTTC.

The chain carries TRBV18 and TRBJ1-1; the D is unclear. Germline assignment: CDR1 KGHSH and CDR2 LQKENI. Deletions cut 3 bases from V and 1 base from J, with 9 bases between. The CDR3 contains 14 residues. CDR3 sequence (DNA): TGTGCCAGCTCACCGGGGATTGGGAACACTGAAGCTTTCTTT. Translating gives CASSPGIGNTEAFF.

V and J are TRBV28 and TRBJ2-1; 10 bases fit TRBD2. The germline CDR1 and CDR2 sequences are MDHEN and SYDVKM. CDR3 length: 16 amino acids. With V trimmed by 7 bases and J by 6 bases, 12 bases remained unmatched. CDR3 sequence reads: CASIRIGGTSVNEQFF. CDR3 nucleotides: TGTGCCAGCATCAGGATCGGGGGGACTAGCGTCAATGAGCAGTTCTTC.

The rearrangement links TRBV30 to TRBJ1-2; tentative D call: TRBD1 (5 bases). The germline V gene has CDR1 GTSNPN and CDR2 SVGIG (reference sequence). V was trimmed by 3 bases and J by 2 bases, leaving 10 bases between them. CDR3 length equals 13 residues. The CDR3 sequence: CAWRGGGNYGYTF. The CDR3 DNA reads TGTGCCTGGAGGGGTGGGGGGAACTATGGCTACACCTTC.

This clone was detected only once. J is TRBJ2-2 and V is TRBV4-3, with 8 bases identical to TRBD2. This CDR3 is built from 16 residues. The V gene end was trimmed by 3 bases and the J gene end by 4 bases; junction bases not matched to a gene: 7. The V gene's germline CDR1 is LGHNA and CDR2 YSLEER. DNA of the CDR3: TGCGCCAGCAGCCAGGGCACTAGCGGAAGCACCGGGGAGCTGTTTTTT. It translates to CASSQGTSGSTGELFF.

The CDR3 reads CASSPGQGTRPQHF. The CDR3 nucleotides read TGCGCCAGCAGCCCGGGACAGGGAACGAGGCCCCAGCATTTT. The rearrangement joins TRBV5-1 to TRBJ1-5; 9 positions match TRBD1. The germline gives CDR1 SGHRS, CDR2 YFSETQ. The CDR3 covers 14 residues. V lost 4 bases, J lost 9 bases, and 8 bases stayed unmatched.

The chain links TRBV7-9 to TRBJ1-1; the D gene is possibly TRBD1 (6 bases). The CDR3 is 18 amino acids. CDR1 is SEHNR, CDR2 FQNEAQ, per germline (reference sequence). V was pared by 3 bases and J by 1 base, with 21 bases between. The CDR3 sequence is CASSLGTGTLGRNTEAFF. CDR3 in DNA: TGTGCCAGCAGCTTGGGAACAGGGACCCTCGGACGGAACACTGAAGCTTTCTTT. Together with reference TRBV7-9 and TRBJ1-1, the CDR3 gives the full variable domain: DTGVSQNPRHKITKRGQNVTFRCDPISEHNRLYWYRQTLGQGPEFLTYFQNEAQLEKSRLLSDRFSAERPKGSFSTLEIQRTEQGDSAMYLCASSLGTGTLGRNTEAFFGQGTRLTVV.

The genes are TRBV11-2 and TRBJ1-5; D may be TRBD1 (6 bases). This CDR3 has 15 residues. Germline CDR1 SGHAT, CDR2 FQNNGV. Trimming pared 4 bases from V and 7 bases from J, leaving 17 bases between. This CDR3 reads CASSSMGYGGQPQHF. CDR3 nucleotide sequence: TGTGCCAGCAGCTCCATGGGCTATGGGGGCCAGCCCCAGCATTTT.

The chain combines TRBV28 with TRBJ2-3; D is perhaps TRBD1 (5 bases). Trimming cost V 5 bases and J 6 bases, with 15 bases left between them. This CDR3 has 14 residues. Germline V gives CDR1 MDHEN, CDR2 SYDVKM. The CDR3 bases are TGTGCCAGCAGTGACAGTATATTAGGGGATACGCAGTATTTT. Amino acid sequence: CASSDSILGDTQYF. The variable domain in full, with the rest retrieved from reference TRBV28 and TRBJ2-3, is DVKVTQSSRYLVKRTGEKVFLECVQDMDHENMFWYRQDPGLGLRLIYFSYDVKMKEKGDIPEGYSVSREKKERFSLILESASTNQTSMYLCASSDSILGDTQYFGPGTRLTVL.

The DNA of the CDR3 is TGTGCCAGCAGCTTAGGGGTCAGTGTAGACCCCTACGAGCAGTACTTC. This encodes CASSLGVSVDPYEQYF. The V call is TRBV7-6, the J call TRBJ2-7, with no clear D. Deletions cut 1 base from V and 2 bases from J, with 15 bases between. Germline CDR1 reads SGHVS; CDR2 reads FNYEAQ. The CDR3 covers 16 residues.

The table lists this clone with a count of one. CDR3 bases: TGTGCCAGCAGCCCACAGGGAAGGAATTCACCCCTCCACTTT. Its protein product is CASSPQGRNSPLHF. V gene TRBV3-1 (or the pseudogene TRBV3-2) combines with J gene TRBJ1-6, with a tentative D call TRBD1 (6 bases). There are 14 residues in the CDR3. CDR1 and CDR2 from the germline V gene are LGHDT and YNNKEL (reference sequence). Trimming removed 4 bases at V and 7 bases at J, with 11 bases between.

The V gene is TRBV12-5, the J gene TRBJ1-6; D unclear. Deletions cut 3 bases from V and 11 bases from J, with 11 bases between. CDR3 size: 13 residues. CDR1 LGHNT and CDR2 FRNRAP come from the germline V gene. This chain's CDR3 is CASGLDPNTPLHF. In DNA form, the CDR3 reads TGTGCTAGTGGTTTAGACCCAAATACACCCCTCCACTTT.

The V call is TRBV4-1, the J call TRBJ1-3; 8 positions agree with TRBD1. Per the germline V gene, CDR1 is MGHRA and CDR2 is YSYEKL. With V trimmed by 5 bases and J by 0 bases, 9 bases remained unmatched. CDR3 size: 17 residues. CDR3 sequence (DNA): TGCGCCAGCAGCGAAGCCACAGGGGGTCACTCTGGAAACACCATATATTTT. It encodes CASSEATGGHSGNTIYF.

The sample holds one count of this clone. This chain uses TRBV27 with TRBJ2-6, with D hard to call. The CDR3 spans 12 residues. V was clipped by 7 bases and J by 1 base, with 2 bases between them. CDR1 and CDR2 (germline): MNHEY, SMNVEV (reference sequence). CDR3 DNA sequence: TGTGCCAGCATGTCTGGGGCCAACGTCCTGACTTTC. This codes for CASMSGANVLTF.

The chain joins TRBV13 to TRBJ2-1, with 8 bases aligning to TRBD2. Trimming at V came to 0 bases and at J to 10 bases, leaving 8 bases not matched to a gene. This CDR3 spans 15 amino acids. Germline lookup yields CDR1 PRHDT and CDR2 FYEKMQ (reference sequence). The CDR3 here is CASSLGAGVWGEQFF. The CDR3 DNA follows: TGTGCCAGCAGCTTAGGAGCGGGGGTCTGGGGAGAGCAGTTCTTC.

This clone was seen a single time. This chain links TRBV5-1 with TRBJ1-1, with D maybe TRBD1 (6 bases). The CDR3 extends over 15 amino acids. Germline CDR1 reads SGHRS; CDR2 reads YFSETQ. V was trimmed by 5 bases and J by 1 base, leaving 15 bases between them. Here the CDR3 reads CASSPGHPKNTEAFF. In nucleotides, the CDR3 is TGCGCCAGCAGTCCGGGACACCCAAAGAACACTGAAGCTTTCTTT.